This T cell receptor beta chain was identified in a study of shared clonotypes between healthy human individuals. The wider study: The study drew on a couple of women and a few men aged 18 to 49 as donors. Study-level findings and limits: The sole specimen, blood, was sampled, and tissue repertoires likely differ.

Naive CD8 cells lacked CD45RO and underwent positive selection for CCR7, leaving out terminally differentiated effector memory CD45RA+ cells. Of note for this clone: Its antigen is unknown.

Assay execution proceeded at the deep level. This table comes from immunoSEQ multiplex PCR, and its TCRdb copy is limited to in-frame clones, with some not included. The table shows some 2,100,000 clones, with around 93% occurring only once. V was shortened by 5 bases and J by 8 bases, with 9 bases between the two germline ends. The CDR3 is made up of 12 amino acids. CDR1 is MNHEY, CDR2 SMNVEV, per germline (reference sequence). The TCR comes from a man younger than 30 in good health. Some clones in this sample may be carry-over from other donors' samples. The gene calls are TRBV27 and TRBJ2-2; D ambiguous. Sequencing was performed on naive CD8+ T cells from PBMCs. The CDR3 here is CASSPHSGELFF. The CDR3, as DNA: TGTGCCAGCAGTCCTCACTCGGGGGAGCTGTTTTTT.